What follows are 14 T cell receptor beta chains derived from one specimen sequenced in a study of T cells after yellow fever vaccination. TCRdb reprocessed the 5' RACE reads via MiXCR and lists one record per CDR3 protein. The data show about 58,000 distinct CDR3 sequences, more than 5.5% seen once. This material consisted of CD8+ T cells sorted from PBMCs, taken on the day of the first yellow fever vaccination. Receptor source: a man between 18 and 35 years old who received the YFV17D yellow fever vaccine.

This clonotype was recorded at least ten times. The chain combines TRBV5-6 with TRBJ1-2; D remains ambiguous. The CDR3 has 15 amino acids. The V gene's germline CDR1 is SGHDT and CDR2 YYEEEE. V lost 1 base and J lost 2, with 12 bases in between. CDR3 sequence reads: CASSLTTGTNYGYTF. CDR3 DNA sequence: TGTGCCAGCAGCTTGACTACGGGAACCAACTATGGCTACACCTTC.

The chain combines TRBV6-2 or TRBV6-3 with TRBJ2-5; 10 bases fit TRBD2. The V segment lost 2 bases and the J segment 4 bases; nucleotides outside the gene matches: 7. The CDR3 extends over 16 amino acids. CDR1 and CDR2 (germline): MNHEY, SVGEGT. As DNA, the CDR3 is TGTGCCAGCAGTTACCGCTTGGGACTAGCGAGAGAGACCCAGTACTTC. Translation gives CASSYRLGLARETQYF.

There are a few counts of this clonotype. In nucleotides, the CDR3 is TGTGCCAGCAGCTTAGTTCTCACCGGGGAGCTGTTTTTT. Its translation is CASSLVLTGELFF. The chain has TRBV7-9 and TRBJ2-2; D gene unclear. The CDR3 spans 13 residues. The V gene's germline CDR1 is SEHNR and CDR2 FQNEAQ (reference sequence). Trimming cost V 1 base and J 4 bases, with 4 bases left between them.

The V gene is TRBV19, the J gene TRBJ1-1; D is uncertain. CDR1 is LNHDA, CDR2 SQIVND, per germline (reference sequence). The CDR3 consists of 14 residues. V lost 3 bases and J lost 4, with 12 bases in between. CDR3 region: CASSMGSIFTEAFF. Here the CDR3 DNA reads TGTGCCAGTAGTATGGGATCGATATTCACTGAAGCTTTCTTT.

J is TRBJ1-6 and V is TRBV19, with D unclear. The CDR3 covers 15 residues. Trimming shortened V by 5 bases and J by 7 bases, and 15 bases separated the two germline ends. Germline loops: CDR1 LNHDA, CDR2 SQIVND (reference sequence). As DNA, the CDR3 is TGTGCCAGTAGTTTTAGAAGGGTGTGGAATTCACCCCTCCACTTT. Translation gives CASSFRRVWNSPLHF.

The rearrangement joins TRBV5-4 to TRBJ2-2; 9 bases fit TRBD2. The CDR3 totals 16 residues. Per the germline V gene, CDR1 is SGHNT and CDR2 is YYREEE (reference sequence). V gave up 1 base and J gave up 5 bases; unmatched junction bases: 6. The CDR3 protein is CASSLLTSGTTGELFF. In DNA form, the CDR3 reads TGTGCCAGCAGCTTGCTGACTAGCGGAACTACCGGGGAGCTGTTTTTT. The full variable domain, its missing parts supplied by reference TRBV5-4 and TRBJ2-2, is ETGVTQSPTHLIKTRGQQVTLRCSSQSGHNTVSWYQQALGQGPQFIFQYYREEENGRGNFPPRFSGLQFPNYSSELNVNALELDDSALYLCASSLLTSGTTGELFFGEGSRLTVL.

This clonotype appeared many times. The rearrangement links TRBV4-2 to TRBJ2-5; weak D call: TRBD2 (6 bases). Germline CDR1 reads LGHNA; CDR2 reads YNFKEQ. V lost 4 bases and J 1 base, leaving 16 bases between the germline ends. The CDR3 has 16 residues. CDR3: CASSPQDGGGQETQYF. The CDR3 DNA follows: TGTGCCAGCAGCCCCCAGGACGGGGGAGGCCAAGAGACCCAGTACTTC.

This clonotype came up many times. The rearrangement links TRBV5-4 to TRBJ2-1; the match to TRBD1 covers 11 bases. Germline values: CDR1 SGHNT, CDR2 YYREEE (reference sequence). The V gene end was trimmed by 0 bases and the J gene end by 10 bases; junction bases not matched to a gene: 6. CDR3 length equals 15 residues. The CDR3: CASSLGDRGTREQFF. CDR3 bases: TGTGCCAGCAGCTTGGGGGACAGGGGGACACGGGAGCAGTTCTTC. Full variable domain (remainder filled in from reference TRBV5-4 and TRBJ2-1): ETGVTQSPTHLIKTRGQQVTLRCSSQSGHNTVSWYQQALGQGPQFIFQYYREEENGRGNFPPRFSGLQFPNYSSELNVNALELDDSALYLCASSLGDRGTREQFFGPGTRLTVL.

This sequence joins TRBV7-2 and TRBJ2-3; 8 bases agree with TRBD2. The CDR3 covers 15 residues. Trimming removed 7 bases from V and 2 bases from J; junction bases left unmatched: 8. The germline V gene has CDR1 SGHTA and CDR2 FQGNSA. CDR3 region: CASTSGGTVTDTQYF. The CDR3 nucleotides are TGTGCCAGCACAAGCGGGGGTACCGTCACAGATACGCAGTATTTT.

This clonotype was found many times. The chain joins TRBV7-9 to TRBJ2-3; 9 bases agree with TRBD2. CDR3 length equals 17 residues. Germline CDR1 SEHNR, CDR2 FQNEAQ (reference sequence). Trimming cost V 2 bases and J 2 bases; bases outside gene matches: 8. The DNA of the CDR3 is TGTGCCAGCAGCTTAAGTACTAGCGGGTTTTTCACAGATACGCAGTATTTT. Protein product: CASSLSTSGFFTDTQYF.

About this clonotype itself: This may come from a read error, since a much larger clone is one base off. V is TRBV27 and J is TRBJ2-2; 9 bases are a match to TRBD2. The V and J ends lost 6 bases and 5 bases, in that order; junction bases with no gene match: 16. The CDR3 loop spans 18 amino acids. The germline V gene encodes CDR1 MNHEY and CDR2 SMNVEV (reference sequence). The CDR3: CASRSVAGAFFGTGELFF. The CDR3 coding sequence is TGTGCCAGCAGGAGCGTAGCGGGGGCCTTTTTCGGAACCGGGGAGCTGTTTTTT.

The V and J genes are TRBV15 and TRBJ2-5; D remains unclear. The CDR3 runs to 15 residues. Germline CDR1 and CDR2: LNHNV and YYDKDF (reference sequence). V lost 2 bases and J lost 5, with 15 bases in between. CDR3 nucleotide sequence: TGTGCCACCAGCAGACGGATAGAGTCGGGCGAGACCCAGTACTTC. It is translated as CATSRRIESGETQYF. The whole variable domain, filled in from reference TRBV15 and TRBJ2-5, reads DAMVIQNPRYQVTQFGKPVTLSCSQTLNHNVMYWYQQKSSQAPKLLFHYYDKDFNNEADTPDNFQSRRPNTSFCFLDIRSPGLGDTAMYLCATSRRIESGETQYFGPGTRLLVL.

This clonotype was recorded a few times. The chain has TRBV5-3 and TRBJ2-5; 7 bases fit TRBD2. TRBV5-3 belongs to the ORF category, with a function that is uncertain. CDR3 length: 19 residues. The junction had 19 bases not matched to a gene; V was cut back by 4 bases and J by 1 base. The CDR3 loop is CARSPAPGLQQDTQETQYF. CDR3 DNA: TGTGCCAGAAGCCCAGCTCCGGGACTACAGCAAGACACCCAAGAGACCCAGTACTTC.

The chain has TRBV5-6 and TRBJ2-3, with TRBD2 as a possible D gene (7 bases). CDR1 SGHDT and CDR2 YYEEEE come from the germline V gene. V was pared by 4 bases and J by 0 bases, with 9 bases between. The CDR3 is made up of 14 amino acids. The CDR3 sequence is CASSGGASTDTQYF. The CDR3 coding sequence is TGTGCCAGCAGCGGGGGGGCAAGCACAGATACGCAGTATTTT.